Listed below are T cell receptor beta chains from one sample, sequenced in a study of blood T cell repertoires in COVID-19. Profiled with immunoSEQ multiplex PCR; TCRdb holds only in-frame clones, not every one. The table lists approximately 180,000 clones, around 89% of them singletons. Sequenced input: peripheral blood. These receptor sequences come from a human donor in a cohort sampled during active COVID-19. Each CDR3 is given with its conserved first and last residue. Each record gives: clone size, V gene, D gene, J gene, CDR3 protein, CDR3 DNA. D genes are given only for firm matches. The size of a clone is reported for some rows only, either as once, few or many, or as a class for expanded clones.

clone_size: .; v_call: TRBV7-2; d_call: TRBD1; j_call: TRBJ2-5; cdr3_aa: CASSSQGKTQYF; cdr3_nt: TGTGCCAGCAGCTCACAGGGGAAGACCCAGTACTTC
clone_size: .; v_call: TRBV4-1; d_call: TRBD2; j_call: TRBJ2-5; cdr3_aa: CASSPTPSGLAGRESQYF; cdr3_nt: TGCGCCAGCAGCCCTACCCCCTCGGGACTAGCGGGAAGAGAAAGCCAGTACTTC
clone_size: once; v_call: TRBV5-1; d_call: .; j_call: TRBJ2-5; cdr3_aa: CASSLGGGGETQYF; cdr3_nt: TGCGCCAGCAGCTTGGGAGGTGGTGGAGAGACCCAGTACTTC
clone_size: once; v_call: TRBV9; d_call: TRBD1; j_call: TRBJ2-7; cdr3_aa: CASSPSGTGAYEQYF; cdr3_nt: TGTGCCAGCAGCCCGTCCGGGACAGGGGCCTACGAGCAGTACTTC
clone_size: .; v_call: TRBV28; d_call: .; j_call: TRBJ2-5; cdr3_aa: CASSLIRGWRETQYF; cdr3_nt: TGTGCCAGCAGTTTGATCAGGGGCTGGAGGGAGACCCAGTACTTC
clone_size: .; v_call: TRBV7-9; d_call: TRBD2; j_call: TRBJ2-5; cdr3_aa: CASSFSLAGGPMETQYF; cdr3_nt: TGTGCCAGCAGCTTCAGCCTAGCGGGAGGGCCAATGGAGACCCAGTACTTC
clone_size: .; v_call: TRBV18; d_call: TRBD2; j_call: TRBJ2-7; cdr3_aa: CASSPAWTSGRVEQYF; cdr3_nt: TGTGCCAGCTCACCGGCGTGGACTAGCGGGAGGGTCGAGCAGTACTTC
clone_size: .; v_call: TRBV6-1; d_call: .; j_call: TRBJ2-7; cdr3_aa: CASSEGGGLEQYF; cdr3_nt: TGTGCCAGCAGTGAAGGGGGGGGGCTCGAGCAGTACTTC
clone_size: .; v_call: TRBV27; d_call: .; j_call: TRBJ1-2; cdr3_aa: CASSLLPGKNYGYTF; cdr3_nt: TGTGCCAGCAGTTTACTACCGGGGAAGAACTATGGCTACACCTTC
clone_size: once; v_call: TRBV19; d_call: TRBD1; j_call: TRBJ2-7; cdr3_aa: CATNDRGSGSYEQYF; cdr3_nt: TGTGCCACCAATGACAGGGGGAGCGGCTCCTACGAGCAGTACTTC
clone_size: .; v_call: TRBV6-5; d_call: TRBD1; j_call: TRBJ2-7; cdr3_aa: CASSPRGTNEQYF; cdr3_nt: TGTGCCAGCAGTCCCAGGGGGACCAACGAGCAGTACTTC
clone_size: .; v_call: TRBV9; d_call: TRBD1; j_call: TRBJ2-2; cdr3_aa: CASSDPWDRGQTGELFF; cdr3_nt: TGTGCCAGCAGCGATCCATGGGACAGGGGGCAAACCGGGGAGCTGTTTTTT
clone_size: .; v_call: TRBV2; d_call: .; j_call: TRBJ1-1; cdr3_aa: CATNLRGNTEAFF; cdr3_nt: TGTGCCACCAACCTCAGGGGTAACACTGAAGCTTTCTTT
clone_size: .; v_call: TRBV9; d_call: .; j_call: TRBJ2-6; cdr3_aa: CASSVVSSGANVLTF; cdr3_nt: TGTGCCAGCAGCGTAGTCAGCTCTGGGGCCAACGTCCTGACTTTC
clone_size: .; v_call: TRBV19; d_call: TRBD1; j_call: TRBJ2-6; cdr3_aa: CASSRTRDRGLIQRVPVLTF; cdr3_nt: TGTGCCAGTAGCCGAACCCGGGACAGGGGGCTTATTCAGCGCGTCCCCGTCCTGACTTTC
clone_size: .; v_call: TRBV6-6; d_call: .; j_call: TRBJ2-7; cdr3_aa: CASRSYSSEDYEQYF; cdr3_nt: TGTGCCAGCAGGTCCTACTCAAGTGAAGACTACGAGCAGTACTTC
clone_size: .; v_call: TRBV28; d_call: .; j_call: TRBJ2-1; cdr3_aa: CASRRDDYNEQFF; cdr3_nt: TGTGCCAGCAGACGCGATGATTACAATGAGCAGTTCTTC
clone_size: .; v_call: TRBV2; d_call: TRBD2; j_call: TRBJ2-5; cdr3_aa: CASRASGRARETQYF; cdr3_nt: TGTGCCAGCAGGGCTAGCGGGAGGGCCCGGGAGACCCAGTACTTC
clone_size: .; v_call: TRBV18; d_call: .; j_call: TRBJ1-3; cdr3_aa: CASSLTNRQAEFSGNTIYF; cdr3_nt: TGTGCCAGCTCACTGACAAACCGACAGGCTGAGTTCTCTGGAAACACCATATATTTT
clone_size: many; v_call: TRBV19; d_call: .; j_call: TRBJ1-1; cdr3_aa: CASSIRDTNTEAFF; cdr3_nt: TGTGCCAGTAGTATCCGAGACACCAACACTGAAGCTTTCTTT
clone_size: .; v_call: TRBV6-5; d_call: .; j_call: TRBJ1-5; cdr3_aa: CASSYSTGSNQPQHF; cdr3_nt: TGTGCCAGCAGTTACTCGACGGGTAGCAATCAGCCCCAGCATTTT
clone_size: .; v_call: TRBV28; d_call: .; j_call: TRBJ1-5; cdr3_aa: CASGPRQHSNQPQHF; cdr3_nt: TGTGCCAGCGGACCTAGACAGCATAGCAATCAGCCCCAGCATTTT
clone_size: few; v_call: TRBV30; d_call: TRBD1; j_call: TRBJ1-1; cdr3_aa: CAWSETGIAEAFF; cdr3_nt: TGTGCCTGGAGTGAGACAGGGATCGCTGAAGCTTTCTTT
clone_size: .; v_call: TRBV3-1/TRBV3-2; d_call: TRBD1; j_call: TRBJ2-5; cdr3_aa: CASSSTGTGFETQYF; cdr3_nt: TGTGCCAGCAGCTCGACCGGGACAGGCTTTGAGACCCAGTACTTC
clone_size: .; v_call: TRBV5-1; d_call: TRBD2; j_call: TRBJ2-5; cdr3_aa: CASSFSGGHQETQYF; cdr3_nt: TGCGCCAGCAGCTTTAGCGGGGGGCACCAAGAGACCCAGTACTTC
clone_size: .; v_call: TRBV7-8; d_call: TRBD2; j_call: TRBJ2-7; cdr3_aa: CASSRGGGYEQYF; cdr3_nt: TGTGCCAGCAGCCGCGGGGGGGGCTACGAGCAGTACTTC
clone_size: .; v_call: TRBV7-2; d_call: .; j_call: TRBJ1-2; cdr3_aa: CASSGWTEGGYTF; cdr3_nt: TGTGCCAGCAGCGGGTGGACAGAAGGTGGCTACACCTTC
clone_size: .; v_call: TRBV10-2; d_call: .; j_call: TRBJ1-2; cdr3_aa: CASRARDNYGYTF; cdr3_nt: TGCGCCAGTCGAGCACGGGATAACTATGGCTACACCTTC
clone_size: .; v_call: TRBV5-4; d_call: TRBD2; j_call: TRBJ2-1; cdr3_aa: CASRTSGNNNEQFF; cdr3_nt: TGTGCCAGCAGAACTAGCGGGAACAACAATGAGCAGTTCTTC
clone_size: .; v_call: TRBV6-6; d_call: .; j_call: TRBJ1-4; cdr3_aa: CASSLGELKEKLFF; cdr3_nt: TGTGCCAGCAGTCTCGGGGAGCTTAAGGAAAAACTGTTTTTT
clone_size: .; v_call: TRBV5-1; d_call: .; j_call: TRBJ2-7; cdr3_aa: CASSLGHRPEQYF; cdr3_nt: TGCGCCAGCAGCTTGGGACACCGACCCGAGCAGTACTTC
clone_size: .; v_call: TRBV7-2; d_call: TRBD1; j_call: TRBJ2-1; cdr3_aa: CASSLKGTGYNEQFF; cdr3_nt: TGTGCCAGCAGCTTAAAGGGGACAGGGTACAATGAGCAGTTCTTC
clone_size: .; v_call: TRBV4-3; d_call: TRBD2; j_call: TRBJ2-3; cdr3_aa: CASSRTGTIHTDTQYF; cdr3_nt: TGCGCCAGCAGCCGAACCGGGACTATTCACACAGATACGCAGTATTTT
clone_size: .; v_call: TRBV5-1; d_call: .; j_call: TRBJ2-2; cdr3_aa: CASSTDSANTGELFF; cdr3_nt: TGCGCCAGCAGCACGGACAGCGCGAACACCGGGGAGCTGTTTTTT
clone_size: .; v_call: TRBV7-2; d_call: .; j_call: TRBJ1-2; cdr3_aa: CASSLLGDFDGYTF; cdr3_nt: TGTGCCAGCAGCTTATTGGGGGACTTCGATGGCTACACCTTC
clone_size: .; v_call: TRBV5-1; d_call: .; j_call: TRBJ1-1; cdr3_aa: CASSLTTGFEAFF; cdr3_nt: TGCGCCAGCAGCTTGACAACAGGTTTTGAAGCTTTCTTT
clone_size: .; v_call: TRBV7-6; d_call: .; j_call: TRBJ2-1; cdr3_aa: CASSLVGAMGDEQFF; cdr3_nt: TGTGCCAGCAGCTTAGTGGGGGCCATGGGAGATGAGCAGTTCTTC
clone_size: .; v_call: TRBV6-4; d_call: TRBD2; j_call: TRBJ2-3; cdr3_aa: CASSEGTSGGYTDTQYF; cdr3_nt: TGTGCCAGCAGTGAGGGGACTAGCGGGGGGTACACAGATACGCAGTATTTT
clone_size: .; v_call: TRBV7-9; d_call: TRBD1; j_call: TRBJ2-3; cdr3_aa: CASSLVWDRVNADTQYF; cdr3_nt: TGTGCCAGCAGCTTAGTATGGGACAGGGTCAATGCGGATACGCAGTATTTT
clone_size: few; v_call: TRBV5-8; d_call: .; j_call: TRBJ1-6; cdr3_aa: CASSLSTPGNSPLHF; cdr3_nt: TGTGCCAGCAGCTTATCTACCCCGGGGAATTCACCCCTCCACTTT
clone_size: .; v_call: TRBV20-1; d_call: TRBD1; j_call: TRBJ2-7; cdr3_aa: CSAGDRGEQYF; cdr3_nt: TGCAGTGCGGGCGACAGGGGCGAGCAGTACTTC
clone_size: .; v_call: TRBV30; d_call: TRBD2; j_call: TRBJ2-2; cdr3_aa: CAWSLGTSGTGELFF; cdr3_nt: TGTGCCTGGAGTCTAGGGACTAGCGGCACCGGGGAGCTGTTTTTT
clone_size: .; v_call: TRBV4-3; d_call: .; j_call: TRBJ2-3; cdr3_aa: CASSQDSGTTFSTDTQYF; cdr3_nt: TGCGCCAGCAGCCAAGATTCGGGGACAACCTTCAGCACAGATACGCAGTATTTT
clone_size: .; v_call: TRBV30; d_call: TRBD1; j_call: TRBJ2-1; cdr3_aa: CAWSPDRGSWNEQFF; cdr3_nt: TGTGCCTGGAGCCCAGACAGGGGATCTTGGAATGAGCAGTTCTTC